This TCR beta chain was identified in a study of cytomegalovirus exposure and HLA in healthy donors. Study-level results: Rates of TCR association differed by HLA locus in a later analysis, with DRB1 highest and HLA-C lowest. In a later analysis, several top co-occurrence clusters appeared linked to parvovirus B19, influenza, CMV and Epstein-Barr virus.

The PCR contained 60 Vbeta and 13 Jbeta primers. Assay: immunoSEQ multiplex PCR; the TCRdb copy retains only in-frame clones and omits some. The data hold about 170,000 clones, with approximately 80% observed a single time. As to this clone: Antigen unknown.

This CDR3 comprises 17 residues. Germline V gene lookup returns CDR1 LGHNA and CDR2 YSLEER. Trimming stripped 0 bases from V and 0 bases from J, with 12 bases between. This sequence joins TRBV4-3 and TRBJ2-1; maybe TRBD2 (5 bases). This TCR was recovered from a male donor in good health and CMV-seronegative. Sequenced sample: PBMCs. The CDR3 here is CASSQDPPGSSYNEQFF. CDR3 DNA sequence: TGCGCCAGCAGCCAAGATCCCCCGGGAAGCTCCTACAATGAGCAGTTCTTC.